This T cell receptor beta chain was sequenced for a study of radiotherapy plus CTLA-4 blockade in lung cancer. Measured with immunoSEQ multiplex PCR; TCRdb has only the in-frame clones, and not every one. Of about 80,000 clones listed, roughly four fifths are singletons. About this clone itself: As yet, its antigen is unknown.

Study-wide results and limits: Peripheral blood showed expansion of tumor-derived TCR clones after radiotherapy and ipilimumab. Early blood T cell clone dynamics, with interferon-beta, were reported to best predict response.

With ipilimumab providing CTLA-4 blockade, focal radiation was administered to patients who had chemo-refractory metastatic non-small-cell lung cancer. Trimming removed 8 bases at V and 0 bases at J, with 14 bases between. The CDR3 length is 15 residues. From germline, CDR1 is MGHRA and CDR2 YSYEKL. The sequence derives from a human donor with non-small cell lung cancer who had stable disease on radiotherapy plus ipilimumab. The V call is TRBV4-1, the J call TRBJ2-1; D unclear. This material consisted of peripheral blood, taken from a patient treated with radiotherapy plus ipilimumab. CDR3 sequence reads: CASGPGPSSYNEQFF. The CDR3 DNA reads as TGCGCCAGCGGACCGGGCCCTAGCTCCTACAATGAGCAGTTCTTC.